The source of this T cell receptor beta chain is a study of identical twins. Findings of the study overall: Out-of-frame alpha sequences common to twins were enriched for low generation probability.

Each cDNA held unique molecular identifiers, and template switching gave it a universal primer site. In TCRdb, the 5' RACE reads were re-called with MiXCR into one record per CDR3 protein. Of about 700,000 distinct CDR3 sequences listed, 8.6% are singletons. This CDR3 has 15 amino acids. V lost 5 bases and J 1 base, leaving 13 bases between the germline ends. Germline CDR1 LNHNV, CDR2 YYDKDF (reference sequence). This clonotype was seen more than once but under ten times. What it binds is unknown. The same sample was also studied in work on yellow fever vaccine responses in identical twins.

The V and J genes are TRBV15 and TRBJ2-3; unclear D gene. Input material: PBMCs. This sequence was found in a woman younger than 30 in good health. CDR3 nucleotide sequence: TGTGCCACCAGCCCCGGGCCCCCGGGCACAGATACGCAGTATTTT. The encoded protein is CATSPGPPGTDTQYF.